Listed below are T cell receptor beta chains from one sample, sequenced in a study of cytomegalovirus exposure and HLA in healthy donors. Assay used: immunoSEQ multiplex PCR; TCRdb lists only in-frame clones, some missing. This sample has 110,000 to 150,000 clones, with about three quarters found just once. Sequenced sample: PBMCs. These receptors originate from a male donor in good health and CMV-seronegative. The CDR3 runs from the conserved cysteine through the conserved F or W. A D gene is named only where the DNA matches it firmly. Some rows mark clone size as missing; the rest say once, few, many or name a class of expanded clone.

clone size	D gene	V gene	J gene	CDR3 protein
-	TRBD2	TRBV5-4	TRBJ2-5	CASSSGLAGGPGETQYF
few	TRBD2	TRBV29-1	TRBJ2-3	CSVRGVAGEATDTQYF
-	-	TRBV27	TRBJ1-5	CGVGGAHQPQHF
-	TRBD1	TRBV5-1	TRBJ1-2	CASSKGQGDGYTF
-	TRBD2	TRBV28	TRBJ2-3	CASSQYPPGLAGGRTDTQYF
-	-	TRBV9	TRBJ1-2	CASSPSRAPNYGYTF
few	-	TRBV7-9	TRBJ2-1	CASSSSMDEQFF
once	-	TRBV7-8	TRBJ2-7	CASSLVVAGLEEQYF
-	-	TRBV4-2	TRBJ1-2	CASSQDLEGRDGYTF
-	TRBD1	TRBV9	TRBJ2-2	CASSVVTGVQNGELFF
-	-	TRBV18	TRBJ2-2	CASSPADRANTGELFF
-	-	TRBV6-5	TRBJ1-2	CASSLKAADRIYGYTF
-	-	TRBV27	TRBJ2-4	CASSLIGPNSQYF
-	TRBD2	TRBV18	TRBJ2-3	CASSPYRRGGLQNTDTQYF
-	-	TRBV27	TRBJ1-4	CASSWRPTGGEKLFF
few	TRBD2	TRBV7-3	TRBJ2-3	CASSKIAGGTDTQYF
few	TRBD1	TRBV10-2	TRBJ1-5	CASGTGENQPQHF
-	-	TRBV5-6	TRBJ1-1	CASSSSRGLEAFF
-	-	TRBV27	TRBJ1-2	CASSPIAGAGIGYTF
-	TRBD2	TRBV5-4	TRBJ2-1	CASSPSGRSYNEQFF
-	-	TRBV4-1	TRBJ2-7	CASSQVQAHEQYF
-	-	TRBV29-1	TRBJ1-4	CSGGVINEKLFF
-	-	TRBV5-4	TRBJ2-5	CASSHNAQGGTQYF
-	TRBD1	TRBV6-5	TRBJ2-1	CASSSTRQGNEQFF
-	TRBD2	TRBV7-3	TRBJ2-3	CASSLGTSGGSDTQYF
-	TRBD1	TRBV7-6	-	CASSPTGTGYEQYF
-	-	TRBV18	TRBJ1-5	CASSPGVFSNQPQHF
-	-	TRBV7-3	TRBJ2-5	CASSLRPRGETQYF
once	-	TRBV2	TRBJ1-3	CASRAPGQSSGNTIYF
-	TRBD2	TRBV14	TRBJ2-5	CASSRLLAGGKETQYF
-	TRBD1	TRBV5-6	TRBJ1-1	CASSLNIGTGSRAEAFF